This TCR beta chain came from a study of T cell clones after liver transplantation. V lost 5 bases and J lost 2, with 10 bases in between. The CDR3 totals 14 residues. CDR1 SEHNR and CDR2 FQNEAQ come from the germline V gene (reference sequence). Sequencing was performed with immunoSEQ multiplex PCR; in TCRdb, only in-frame clones are kept and a portion is missing. Here the sample spans about 51,000 clones, less than 90% being singletons. The TCR sequence derives from a human patient who received a liver transplant. The graft donor may be the source of some T cells. The sequenced sample was CD8+ T cells from blood, obtained 12 months after liver transplant. This chain joins TRBV7-9 and TRBJ2-1; TRBD1 is a possible D gene (6 bases). The DNA for the CDR3 is TGTGCCAGCAGCGATACAGGGACCTACAATGAGCAGTTCTTC. This translates into CASSDTGTYNEQFF.